The 5 T cell receptor beta chains listed next were all sequenced from one sample in a study of T-cell memory formation after mild COVID-19. TCRdb analysed the 5' RACE reads with MiXCR anew, one entry per CDR3 protein. The sample consists of around 300,000 distinct CDR3 sequences, approximately 12% of them appearing once. Specimen: PBMCs or a T cell subset sorted from them (not recorded which). The receptors here all came from a man between 18 and 29 years old who had mild COVID-19 (a few samples of this study predate the infection). Cell type and time point are not known.

This clonotype was recorded a few times. The V call is TRBV20-1, the J call TRBJ2-7; D may be TRBD2 (6 bases). The V end lost 6 bases, the J end lost 4 bases, and 16 bases lay between the germline ends. The germline gives CDR1 DFQATT, CDR2 SNEGSKA (reference sequence). The CDR3 contains 13 residues. Here the CDR3 reads CSAGPGLRYEQYF. The CDR3 DNA follows: TGCAGTGCGGGTCCGGGACTTCGTTACGAGCAGTACTTC.

This clonotype was detected only a few times. The gene calls are TRBV7-2 and TRBJ2-5; 9 bases are a match to TRBD2. The CDR3 length is 14 residues. Germline V gene data show CDR1 as SGHTA and CDR2 as FQGNSA. Trimming took 5 bases from V and 2 from J; bases not matched to a gene: 3. CDR3 amino acids: CASSRAGGQETQYF. For the CDR3, the DNA is TGTGCCAGCAGCAGAGCGGGAGGACAAGAGACCCAGTACTTC.

In its sample, this clonotype was seen a few times. For the CDR3, the DNA is TGTGCCAGCAGCTCCCGGGTCTCGGGTTACAATGAGCAGTTCTTC. This gives the protein CASSSRVSGYNEQFF. V usage is TRBV7-2 and J usage is TRBJ2-1; D is ambiguous. Between the trimmed V and J ends, which lost 4 bases and 4 bases, there was a span of 14 bases. The germline V gene has CDR1 SGHTA and CDR2 FQGNSA. The CDR3 loop spans 15 amino acids.

The chain uses TRBV7-9 and TRBJ2-1; 8 positions match TRBD1. Germline V gene lookup returns CDR1 SEHNR and CDR2 FQNEAQ (reference sequence). V trimming: 5 bases; J trimming: 5 bases; junction bases outside the gene matches: 14. This CDR3 is built from 17 residues. The CDR3 DNA follows: TGTGCCAGCAGCCTTACGTGGGTAGGGACAGGCCACAATGAGCAGTTCTTC. Protein: CASSLTWVGTGHNEQFF.

The rearrangement links TRBV7-8 to TRBJ1-2; no firm D call. The CDR3 covers 15 residues. The V and J ends lost 2 bases and 4 bases respectively, with 14 bases between them. The V gene's germline CDR1 is SGHVS and CDR2 FQNEAQ. The CDR3 DNA follows: TGTGCCAGCAGCTTATGGCCGGGCGAGACCTATGGCTACACCTTC. Its protein is CASSLWPGETYGYTF.